Detailed here is one T cell receptor (beta chain). Assay: immunoSEQ multiplex PCR; the TCRdb copy retains only in-frame clones and omits some. The table has approximately 130,000 clones, about 80% seen once. The data stem from a study of identifying expanded T cells in peripheral blood. Unmatched junction bases numbered 7, after V lost 10 bases and J lost 4 bases. Per germline, CDR1 SGHNT and CDR2 YYREEE (reference sequence). This CDR3 spans 13 amino acids. The sample taken for sequencing was blood. The V and J genes are TRBV5-4 and TRBJ2-1; 8 nucleotides line up with TRBD1. The sequence was obtained from a person aged 18 to 75 in good health. CDR3 sequence (DNA): TGTGCCGCCGGGACAGGAACTTACAATGAGCAGTTCTTC. This sequence encodes CAAGTGTYNEQFF. Full variable domain (missing parts from reference TRBV5-4 and TRBJ2-1): ETGVTQSPTHLIKTRGQQVTLRCSSQSGHNTVSWYQQALGQGPQFIFQYYREEENGRGNFPPRFSGLQFPNYSSELNVNALELDDSALYLCAAGTGTYNEQFFGPGTRLTVL.